This T cell receptor beta chain came from a study of post-analysis software for immune sequencing data. Study information: Relapsing-remitting, secondary progressive and progressive-relapsing multiple sclerosis were all included among the disease courses.

In the case of this clonotype: Its antigen remains unidentified.

Overall study findings and caveats: Strong co-clustering by F measure was evident for samples that had been prepared in the same batch. Significantly lower normalized Chao1 diversity was found in patients with multiple sclerosis relative to controls. When patients were compared with controls, about five TRBV segments were more frequent, TRBV5-6, TRBV5-1 and TRBV20-1 among them.

The V gene's germline CDR1 is SGHKS and CDR2 YYEKEE (reference sequence). This CDR3 spans 16 amino acids. V shed 3 bases, J shed 6 bases, and the junction held 10 bases outside the gene matches. TCR beta libraries were prepared from cDNA with unique molecular identifiers. Input populations of 1 to 10 million T cells gave rise to 500,000 to 600,000 cDNA molecules. One entry per CDR3 protein, called by TCRdb with MiXCR from the PCR reads. The data hold 750,000 to 950,000 distinct CDR3 sequences, with approximately 57% observed a single time. The genes are TRBV5-5 and TRBJ2-1; 9 bases line up with TRBD1. This receptor was taken from a girl between 10 and 17 years old with multiple sclerosis. Sequencing was carried out using blood. DNA for the CDR3: TGTGCCAGCAGCTCCGAGCCCGGGACAGGGACCAATGAGCAGTTCTTC. This encodes CASSSEPGTGTNEQFF.